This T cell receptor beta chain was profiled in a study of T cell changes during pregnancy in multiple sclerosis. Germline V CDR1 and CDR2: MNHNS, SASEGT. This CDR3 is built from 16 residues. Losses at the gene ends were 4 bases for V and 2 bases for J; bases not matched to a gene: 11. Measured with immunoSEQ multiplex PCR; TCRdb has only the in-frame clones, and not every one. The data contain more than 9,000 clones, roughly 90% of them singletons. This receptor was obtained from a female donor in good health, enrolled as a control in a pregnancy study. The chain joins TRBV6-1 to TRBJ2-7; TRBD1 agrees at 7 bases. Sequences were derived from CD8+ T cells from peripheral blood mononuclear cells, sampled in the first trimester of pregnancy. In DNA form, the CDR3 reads TGTGCCAGCAGTGGGTCAGGGACAGCCATTACCTACGAGCAGTACTTC. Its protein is CASSGSGTAITYEQYF.